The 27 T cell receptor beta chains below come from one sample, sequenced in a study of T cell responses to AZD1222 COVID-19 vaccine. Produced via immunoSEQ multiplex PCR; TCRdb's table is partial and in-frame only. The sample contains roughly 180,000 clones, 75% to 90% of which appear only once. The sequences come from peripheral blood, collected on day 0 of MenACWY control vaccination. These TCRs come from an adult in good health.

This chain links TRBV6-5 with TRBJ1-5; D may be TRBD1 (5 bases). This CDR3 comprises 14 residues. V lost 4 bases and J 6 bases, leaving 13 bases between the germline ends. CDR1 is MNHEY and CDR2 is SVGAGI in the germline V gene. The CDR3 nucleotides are TGTGCCAGCAGTTCAAAGGGGTCCGCTCAGCCCCAGCATTTT. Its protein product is CASSSKGSAQPQHF.

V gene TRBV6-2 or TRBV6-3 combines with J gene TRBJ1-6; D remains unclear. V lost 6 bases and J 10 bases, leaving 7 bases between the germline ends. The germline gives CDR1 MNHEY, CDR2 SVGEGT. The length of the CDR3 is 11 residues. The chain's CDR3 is CASSFGSPLHF. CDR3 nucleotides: TGTGCCAGCAGCTTCGGGTCACCCCTCCACTTT.

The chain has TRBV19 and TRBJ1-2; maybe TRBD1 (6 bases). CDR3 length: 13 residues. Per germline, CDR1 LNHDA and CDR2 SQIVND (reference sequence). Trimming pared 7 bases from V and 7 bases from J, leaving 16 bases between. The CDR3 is CASNRNRESGYTF. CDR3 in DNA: TGTGCCAGTAATCGGAACAGGGAAAGTGGCTACACCTTC.

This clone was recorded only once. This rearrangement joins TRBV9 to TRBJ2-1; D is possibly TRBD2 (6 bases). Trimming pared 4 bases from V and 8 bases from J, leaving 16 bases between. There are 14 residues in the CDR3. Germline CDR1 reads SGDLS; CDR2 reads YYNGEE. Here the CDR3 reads CASSFRGSYDEQFF. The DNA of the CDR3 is TGTGCCAGCAGCTTCCGGGGGAGCTATGATGAGCAGTTCTTC. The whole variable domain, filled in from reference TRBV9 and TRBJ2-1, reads DSGVTQTPKHLITATGQRVTLRCSPRSGDLSVYWYQQSLDQGLQFLIQYYNGEERAKGNILERFSAQQFPDLHSELNLSSLELGDSALYFCASSFRGSYDEQFFGPGTRLTVL.

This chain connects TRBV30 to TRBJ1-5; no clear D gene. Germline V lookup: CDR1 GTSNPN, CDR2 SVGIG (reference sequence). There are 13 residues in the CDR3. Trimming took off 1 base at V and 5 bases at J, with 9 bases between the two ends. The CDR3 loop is CAWSDGNHQPQHF. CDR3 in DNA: TGTGCCTGGAGTGACGGCAACCATCAGCCCCAGCATTTT.

CDR3 loop: CASSQDRQGALSGANVLTF. Written as DNA, the CDR3 is TGTGCCAGCAGCCAAGATAGGCAGGGGGCTCTCTCTGGGGCCAACGTCCTGACTTTC. This chain uses TRBV4-2 with TRBJ2-6, with 8 bases aligning to TRBD1. Germline loops: CDR1 LGHNA, CDR2 YNFKEQ. With 0 bases clipped from V and 0 bases from J, the junction kept 7 bases outside the gene matches. CDR3 length: 19 amino acids.

In nucleotides, the CDR3 is TGTGCCAGCGGGACTGGCAGGACCTTCTACGAGCAGTACTTC. Its protein product is CASGTGRTFYEQYF. The J gene is TRBJ2-7, the V gene TRBV9; TRBD2 might be the D (6 bases). The length of the CDR3 is 14 residues. V was clipped by 7 bases and J by 3 bases, with 17 bases between them. Germline V CDR1 and CDR2: SGDLS, YYNGEE.

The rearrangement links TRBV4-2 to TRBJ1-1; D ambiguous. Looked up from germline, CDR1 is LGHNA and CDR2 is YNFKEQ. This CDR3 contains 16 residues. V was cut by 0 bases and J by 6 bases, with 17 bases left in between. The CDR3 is CASSQDGIDSAPEAFF. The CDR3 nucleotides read TGTGCCAGCAGCCAAGACGGGATTGACTCAGCTCCTGAAGCTTTCTTT.

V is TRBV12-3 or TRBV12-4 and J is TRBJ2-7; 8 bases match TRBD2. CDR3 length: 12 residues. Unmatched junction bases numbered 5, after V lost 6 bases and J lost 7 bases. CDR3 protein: CASSPGGAEQYF. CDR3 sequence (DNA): TGTGCCAGCAGCCCCGGGGGGGCGGAGCAGTACTTC.

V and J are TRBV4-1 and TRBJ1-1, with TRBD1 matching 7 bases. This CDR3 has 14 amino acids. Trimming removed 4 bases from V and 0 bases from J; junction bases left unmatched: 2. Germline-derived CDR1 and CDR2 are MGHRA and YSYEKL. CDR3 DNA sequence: TGCGCCAGCAGCCCACAGGGGATGAACACTGAAGCTTTCTTT. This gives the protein CASSPQGMNTEAFF.

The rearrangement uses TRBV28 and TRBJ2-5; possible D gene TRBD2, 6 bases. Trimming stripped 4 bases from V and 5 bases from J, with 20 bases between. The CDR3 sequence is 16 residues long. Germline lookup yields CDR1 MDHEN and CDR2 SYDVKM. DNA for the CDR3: TGTGCCAGCAGTTACAACCGACGGACGGGGGTGGAGACCCAGTACTTC. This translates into CASSYNRRTGVETQYF.

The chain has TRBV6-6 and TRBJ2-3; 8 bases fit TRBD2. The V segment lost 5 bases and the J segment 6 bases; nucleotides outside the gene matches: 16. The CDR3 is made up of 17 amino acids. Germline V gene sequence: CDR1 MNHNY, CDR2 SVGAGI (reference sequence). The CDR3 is CASSPPLAGLALDTQYF. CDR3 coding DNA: TGTGCCAGCAGTCCGCCCCTAGCGGGCCTGGCACTGGATACGCAGTATTTT.

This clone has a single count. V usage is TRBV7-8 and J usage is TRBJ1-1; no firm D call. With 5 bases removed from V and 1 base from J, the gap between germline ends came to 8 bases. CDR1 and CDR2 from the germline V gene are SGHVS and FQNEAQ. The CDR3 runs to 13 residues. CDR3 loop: CASSNAKNTEAFF. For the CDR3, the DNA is TGTGCCAGCAGCAACGCAAAGAACACTGAAGCTTTCTTT.

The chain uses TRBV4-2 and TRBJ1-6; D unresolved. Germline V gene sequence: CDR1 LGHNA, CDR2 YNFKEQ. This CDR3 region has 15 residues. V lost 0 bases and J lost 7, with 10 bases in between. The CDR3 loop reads CASSQDPGRNSPLHF. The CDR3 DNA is TGTGCCAGCAGCCAAGATCCCGGACGAAATTCACCCCTCCACTTT.

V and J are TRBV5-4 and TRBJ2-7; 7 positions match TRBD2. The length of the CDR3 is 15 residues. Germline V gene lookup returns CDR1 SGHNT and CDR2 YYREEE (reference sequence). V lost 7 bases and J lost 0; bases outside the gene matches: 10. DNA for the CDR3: TGTGCCAGCTCCGGGGGGACGGCAAGCTCCTACGAGCAGTACTTC. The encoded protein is CASSGGTASSYEQYF. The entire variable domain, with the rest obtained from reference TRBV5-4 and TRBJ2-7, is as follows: ETGVTQSPTHLIKTRGQQVTLRCSSQSGHNTVSWYQQALGQGPQFIFQYYREEENGRGNFPPRFSGLQFPNYSSELNVNALELDDSALYLCASSGGTASSYEQYFGPGTRLTVT.

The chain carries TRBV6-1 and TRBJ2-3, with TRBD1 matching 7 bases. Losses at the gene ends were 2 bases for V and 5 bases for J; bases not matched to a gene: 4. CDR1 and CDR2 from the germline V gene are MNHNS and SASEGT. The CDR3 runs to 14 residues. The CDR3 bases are TGTGCCAGCAGTGAAACCGACAGGGTAGATACGCAGTATTTT. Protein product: CASSETDRVDTQYF.

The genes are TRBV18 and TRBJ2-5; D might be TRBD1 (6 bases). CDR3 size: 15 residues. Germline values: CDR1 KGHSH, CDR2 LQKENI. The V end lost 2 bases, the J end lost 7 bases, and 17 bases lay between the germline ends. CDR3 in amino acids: CASSPSGAAEGTQYF. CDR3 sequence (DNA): TGTGCCAGCTCACCATCAGGGGCCGCCGAGGGGACCCAGTACTTC.

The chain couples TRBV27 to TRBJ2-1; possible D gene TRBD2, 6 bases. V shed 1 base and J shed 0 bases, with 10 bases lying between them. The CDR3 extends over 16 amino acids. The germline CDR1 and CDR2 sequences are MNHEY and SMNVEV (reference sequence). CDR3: CASSLWRGSSYNEQFF. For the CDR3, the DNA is TGTGCCAGCAGTTTATGGCGGGGCAGCTCCTACAATGAGCAGTTCTTC.

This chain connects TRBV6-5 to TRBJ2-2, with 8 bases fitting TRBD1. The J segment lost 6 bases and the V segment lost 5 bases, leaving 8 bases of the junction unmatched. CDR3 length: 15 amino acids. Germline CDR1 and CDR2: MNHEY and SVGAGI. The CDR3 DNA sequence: TGTGCCAGCAGTCGAGCAAGGACAGGGTCCGGGGAGCTGTTTTTT. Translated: CASSRARTGSGELFF.

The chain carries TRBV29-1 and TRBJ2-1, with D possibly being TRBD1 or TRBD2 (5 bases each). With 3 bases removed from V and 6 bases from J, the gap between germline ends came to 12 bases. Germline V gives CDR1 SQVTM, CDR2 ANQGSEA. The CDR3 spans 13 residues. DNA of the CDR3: TGCAGCGTTGATGGGGGTACTATCAATGAGCAGTTCTTC. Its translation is CSVDGGTINEQFF.

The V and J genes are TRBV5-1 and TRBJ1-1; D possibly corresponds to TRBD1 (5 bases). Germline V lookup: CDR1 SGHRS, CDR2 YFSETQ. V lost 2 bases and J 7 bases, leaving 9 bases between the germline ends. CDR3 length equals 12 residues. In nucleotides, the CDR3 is TGCGCCAGCAGCTTCTCCCAGGGTGAAGCTTTCTTT. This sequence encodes CASSFSQGEAFF.

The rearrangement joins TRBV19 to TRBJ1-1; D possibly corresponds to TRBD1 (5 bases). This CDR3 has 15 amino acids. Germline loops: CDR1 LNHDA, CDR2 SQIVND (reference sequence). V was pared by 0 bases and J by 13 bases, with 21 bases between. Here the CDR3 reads CASSIDRTGGQELFF. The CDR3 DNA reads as TGTGCCAGTAGTATAGATCGTACCGGGGGTCAAGAGCTTTTCTTT. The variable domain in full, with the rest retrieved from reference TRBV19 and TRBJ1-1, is DGGITQSPKYLFRKEGQNVTLSCEQNLNHDAMYWYRQDPGQGLRLIYYSQIVNDFQKGDIAEGYSVSREKKESFPLTVTSAQKNPTAFYLCASSIDRTGGQELFFGQGTRLTVV.

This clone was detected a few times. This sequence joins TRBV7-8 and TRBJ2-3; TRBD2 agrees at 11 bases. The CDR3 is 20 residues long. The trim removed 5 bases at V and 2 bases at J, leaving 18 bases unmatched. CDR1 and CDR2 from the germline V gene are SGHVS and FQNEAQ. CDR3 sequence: CASSRPLAGVTRKLTDTQYF. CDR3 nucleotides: TGTGCCAGCAGCCGACCACTAGCGGGAGTAACCCGAAAACTCACAGATACGCAGTATTTT.

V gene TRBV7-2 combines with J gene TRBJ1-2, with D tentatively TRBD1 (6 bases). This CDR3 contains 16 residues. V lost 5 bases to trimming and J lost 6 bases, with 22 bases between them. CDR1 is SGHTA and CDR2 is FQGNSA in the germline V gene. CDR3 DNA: TGTGCCAGCAGCCCAAGAGTAGGGCTACAGGGAAATGGCTACACCTTC. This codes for CASSPRVGLQGNGYTF.

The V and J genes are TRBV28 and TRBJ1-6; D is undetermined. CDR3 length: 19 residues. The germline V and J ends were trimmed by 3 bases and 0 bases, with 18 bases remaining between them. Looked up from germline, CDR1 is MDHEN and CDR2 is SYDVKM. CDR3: CASSFPGFSQSSYNSPLHF. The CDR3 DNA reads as TGTGCCAGCAGTTTCCCCGGTTTTTCCCAGAGCTCCTATAATTCACCCCTCCACTTT.

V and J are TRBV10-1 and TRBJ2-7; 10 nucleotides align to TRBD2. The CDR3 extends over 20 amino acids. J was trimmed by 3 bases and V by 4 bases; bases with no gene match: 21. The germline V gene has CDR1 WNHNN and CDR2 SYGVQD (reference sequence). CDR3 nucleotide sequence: TGCGCCAGCAGTGGAAAAAGATTTAGCGGGAGGTCCCCCCCAATCTACGAGCAGTACTTC. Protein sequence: CASSGKRFSGRSPPIYEQYF.

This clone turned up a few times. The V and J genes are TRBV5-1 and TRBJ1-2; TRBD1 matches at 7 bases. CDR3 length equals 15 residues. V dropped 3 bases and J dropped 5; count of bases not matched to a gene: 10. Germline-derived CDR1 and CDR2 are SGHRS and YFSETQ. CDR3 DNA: TGCGCCAGCAGCTCTGAACTTACGACAGGGTATGGCTACACCTTC. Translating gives CASSSELTTGYGYTF.